Listed here are 8 T cell receptor beta chains from one sample, sequenced in a study of T cells after yellow fever vaccination. MiXCR was run by TCRdb on the 5' RACE reads, yielding one entry per CDR3 protein. Of hundreds of thousands of distinct CDR3 sequences listed, 21% are singletons. This specimen consisted of PBMCs, obtained approximately 22 days after the first yellow fever vaccination. The receptor source for this set is a man in his late teens or twenties who received the YFV17D yellow fever vaccine.

V usage is TRBV7-6 and J usage is TRBJ2-1; TRBD1 matches 8 bases. The J segment lost 10 bases and the V segment lost 4 bases, leaving 9 bases of the junction unmatched. Germline CDR1 reads SGHVS; CDR2 reads FNYEAQ. The CDR3 sequence is 14 residues long. The CDR3 sequence: CASSSQTGEEEQFF. The CDR3 bases are TGTGCCAGCAGCTCCCAGACAGGGGAGGAGGAGCAGTTCTTC.

V usage is TRBV20-1 and J usage is TRBJ1-2; 9 bases fit TRBD1. The CDR3 has 13 residues. The V and J ends lost 5 bases and 10 bases, in that order; junction bases with no gene match: 11. Germline CDR1 DFQATT, CDR2 SNEGSKA (reference sequence). CDR3 amino acids: CSAVNRDRVDYTF. Written as DNA, the CDR3 is TGCAGTGCTGTAAATCGGGACAGGGTGGACTACACCTTC.

This clonotype was detected only a few times. This chain uses TRBV2 with TRBJ1-2; 7 nucleotides line up with TRBD1. This CDR3 is 14 amino acids long. CDR1 and CDR2 (germline): SNHLY, FYNNEI. Germline trimming cut 4 bases from V and 4 bases from J; bases unmatched to any gene: 6. The CDR3 protein is CASSVSQGGYGYTF. Here the CDR3 DNA reads TGTGCCAGCAGTGTCTCGCAGGGGGGCTATGGCTACACCTTC.

This clonotype was counted between two and nine times. The chain employs TRBV9 and TRBJ2-3; no definite D call. The CDR3 spans 13 residues. Trimming stripped 2 bases from V and 5 bases from J, with 9 bases between. Germline CDR1 and CDR2: SGDLS and YYNGEE. The CDR3, as DNA: TGTGCCAGCAGCGTGTTTGGAAAAGATACGCAGTATTTT. Amino acids: CASSVFGKDTQYF.

In its sample, this clonotype was seen a few times. This rearrangement joins TRBV7-9 to TRBJ1-1, with D hard to call. Germline V CDR1 and CDR2: SEHNR, FQNEAQ (reference sequence). CDR3 length: 13 amino acids. Trimming removed 6 bases from V and 0 bases from J, with 8 bases in between. The CDR3 region is CASRQQMNTEAFF. In DNA form, the CDR3 reads TGTGCCAGCAGACAACAGATGAACACTGAAGCTTTCTTT.

The chain uses TRBV20-1 and TRBJ2-7, with 7 bases fitting TRBD2. Germline-derived CDR1 and CDR2 are DFQATT and SNEGSKA (reference sequence). This CDR3 contains 15 residues. The J segment lost 2 bases and the V segment lost 5 bases, leaving 12 bases of the junction unmatched. This CDR3 reads CSAGTPGLPPYEQYF. In DNA form, the CDR3 reads TGCAGTGCTGGGACCCCGGGACTACCACCCTACGAGCAGTACTTC.

V gene TRBV7-9 combines with J gene TRBJ1-1; 7 bases align to TRBD1. Germline CDR1 is SEHNR and CDR2 is FQNEAQ (reference sequence). Trimming at V came to 6 bases and at J to 5 bases, leaving 6 bases not matched to a gene. The CDR3 contains 13 residues. The chain's CDR3 is CASSEGAETEAFF. The CDR3 nucleotides are TGTGCCAGCAGTGAGGGGGCTGAGACTGAAGCTTTCTTT.

This rearrangement joins TRBV2 to TRBJ2-2, with D possibly being TRBD1 (6 bases). This CDR3 spans 15 amino acids. Germline V gene data show CDR1 as SNHLY and CDR2 as FYNNEI. The V gene lost 5 bases and the J gene lost 4 bases, with 14 bases spanning the gap. The CDR3 is CASSPSGVGTGELFF. The CDR3 nucleotides read TGTGCCAGCAGTCCTTCAGGGGTCGGCACCGGGGAGCTGTTTTTT.